A single sample is the source of the 10 T cell receptor beta chains below, sequenced in a study of T cell responses to AZD1222 COVID-19 vaccine. The protocol was immunoSEQ multiplex PCR, while the TCRdb copy is restricted to in-frame clones and leaves out a portion. The sample yields 93,000 or so clones, around 91% seen once. This specimen consisted of peripheral blood, obtained on day 0 of AZD1222 vaccination. The receptors stem from an adult in good health.

The J gene is TRBJ2-3, the V gene TRBV4-2; possible D gene TRBD2, 6 bases. Germline lookup yields CDR1 LGHNA and CDR2 YNFKEQ. V gave up 1 base and J gave up 6 bases, with 17 bases separating them. The CDR3 contains 16 residues. CDR3: CASSQAGTSPSDTQYF. The CDR3 bases are TGTGCCAGCAGCCAAGCCGGGACTTCCCCCTCTGATACGCAGTATTTT.

In its sample, this clone was seen a few times. This chain joins TRBV27 and TRBJ2-7, with a tentative D call TRBD1 (6 bases). CDR1 and CDR2 (germline): MNHEY, SMNVEV (reference sequence). The length of the CDR3 is 13 residues. Trimming shortened V by 5 bases and J by 0 bases, and 8 bases separated the two germline ends. The CDR3 region has the DNA TGTGCCAGCAGTCGGGACATCTCCTACGAGCAGTACTTC. Its translation: CASSRDISYEQYF.

The V call is TRBV14, the J call TRBJ2-5; 7 positions agree with TRBD2. V lost 3 bases, J lost 1 base, and 5 bases stayed unmatched. The CDR3 has 15 amino acids. Per germline, CDR1 SGHDN and CDR2 FVKESK. CDR3 sequence (DNA): TGTGCCAGCAGCCACGCTAGCGGTTCCCAAGAGACCCAGTACTTC. This translates into CASSHASGSQETQYF.

The rearrangement joins TRBV30 to TRBJ1-2; D might be TRBD1 (6 bases). Per the germline V gene, CDR1 is GTSNPN and CDR2 is SVGIG (reference sequence). Trimming cost V 4 bases and J 8 bases, with 17 bases left between them. The CDR3 is made up of 13 amino acids. CDR3 sequence (DNA): TGTGCCTGGACCCGACAGGTTTTCAGCGGCTACACCTTC. Translated: CAWTRQVFSGYTF.

The chain joins TRBV19 to TRBJ1-1; 7 positions match TRBD1. Germline V CDR1 and CDR2: LNHDA, SQIVND (reference sequence). Unmatched junction bases numbered 6, after V lost 10 bases and J lost 4 bases. CDR3 length equals 12 residues. CDR3 in amino acids: CATHAGGTEAFF. CDR3 nucleotides: TGTGCCACCCACGCAGGGGGCACTGAAGCTTTCTTT. The variable domain in full, completed from reference TRBV19 and TRBJ1-1, reads DGGITQSPKYLFRKEGQNVTLSCEQNLNHDAMYWYRQDPGQGLRLIYYSQIVNDFQKGDIAEGYSVSREKKESFPLTVTSAQKNPTAFYLCATHAGGTEAFFGQGTRLTVV.

About this clone: Other DNA sequences within the sample encode an identical CDR3. The rearrangement links TRBV18 to TRBJ2-7, with D possibly matching TRBD2 (5 bases). V lost 4 bases and J lost 4, with 11 bases in between. In germline, CDR1 is KGHSH, CDR2 LQKENI. The CDR3 is 13 residues long. CDR3 sequence: CASSRGEGYEQYF. CDR3 nucleotide sequence: TGTGCCAGCTCACGGGGAGAGGGTTACGAGCAGTACTTC.

The V call is TRBV30, the J call TRBJ2-7; 13 nucleotides line up with TRBD2. The CDR3 has 14 residues. The germline V gene has CDR1 GTSNPN and CDR2 SVGIG (reference sequence). The V and J ends lost 3 bases and 6 bases, in that order; junction bases with no gene match: 5. The CDR3 loop is CAWRGLAGAGEQYF. CDR3 coding DNA: TGTGCCTGGAGAGGACTAGCGGGAGCGGGCGAGCAGTACTTC.

The chain uses TRBV25-1 and TRBJ1-1, with TRBD1 matching 7 bases. This CDR3 contains 13 residues. Germline CDR1 and CDR2: MGHDK and SYGVNS. Unmatched junction bases numbered 6, after V lost 6 bases and J lost 5 bases. CDR3 sequence reads: CASRETGRTEAFF. Written as DNA, the CDR3 is TGTGCCAGCAGGGAGACAGGGCGGACTGAAGCTTTCTTT.

This clone has a single count. The genes are TRBV6-5 and TRBJ1-5; D not certain. The germline V and J ends were trimmed by 2 bases and 0 bases, with 8 bases remaining between them. Germline CDR1 MNHEY, CDR2 SVGAGI. This CDR3 is built from 15 residues. The CDR3 spells CASSYRRYSNQPQHF. The CDR3 DNA sequence: TGTGCCAGCAGTTACAGGCGCTATAGCAATCAGCCCCAGCATTTT.

The chain uses TRBV6-6 and TRBJ2-7, with D perhaps matching TRBD1 (6 bases). Germline V CDR1 and CDR2: MNHNY, SVGAGI (reference sequence). The CDR3 has 15 residues. The V gene lost 5 bases and the J gene lost 0 bases, with 14 bases spanning the gap. CDR3 nucleotide sequence: TGTGCCAGCAGTGCGACAGGCGACTACTCCTACGAGCAGTACTTC. Residues: CASSATGDYSYEQYF.